Below, one T cell receptor beta chain is given with its context. The antigen is unknown. With 3 bases removed from V and 1 base from J, the gap between germline ends came to 10 bases. CDR3 length: 15 amino acids. Germline CDR1 SEHNR, CDR2 FQNEAQ (reference sequence). Regions amplified from RNA transcripts were the TCR beta CDR3 regions. Carried out on the TCR CDR3, a first-round RT-PCR used the HTBI primer set. TCRdb itself ran the multiplex PCR reads through MiXCR, one entry per CDR3 protein. The table includes roughly 420,000 distinct CDR3 sequences, about an eighth detected once. PBMCs were derived from roughly 10 ml fresh peripheral blood. The data are from a study of T cells in Graves' hyperthyroidism and ophthalmopathy. Study-level information: Sampling of peripheral blood happened at initial diagnosis, prior to any treatment.

Findings of the study overall: A 13 V-J model separated ophthalmopathy from stable hyperthyroidism.

The TCR originated in a young woman with Graves' hyperthyroidism. The sequenced sample was blood. This chain connects TRBV7-9 to TRBJ2-1; D perhaps matches TRBD2 (5 bases). CDR3 coding DNA: TGTGCCAGCAGCTTGTGGGAGACATCCTACAATGAGCAGTTCTTC. It encodes CASSLWETSYNEQFF.